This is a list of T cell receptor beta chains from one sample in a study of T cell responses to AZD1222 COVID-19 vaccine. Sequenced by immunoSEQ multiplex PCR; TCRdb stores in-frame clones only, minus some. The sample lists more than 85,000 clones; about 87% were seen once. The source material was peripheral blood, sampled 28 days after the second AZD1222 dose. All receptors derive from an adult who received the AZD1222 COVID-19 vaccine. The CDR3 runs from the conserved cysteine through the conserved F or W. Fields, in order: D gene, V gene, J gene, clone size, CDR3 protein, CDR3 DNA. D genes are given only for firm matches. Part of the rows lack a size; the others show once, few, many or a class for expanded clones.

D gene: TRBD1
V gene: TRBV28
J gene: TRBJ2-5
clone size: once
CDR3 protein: CASLTGVGETQYF
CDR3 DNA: TGTGCCAGCCTGACAGGGGTTGGGGAGACCCAGTACTTC

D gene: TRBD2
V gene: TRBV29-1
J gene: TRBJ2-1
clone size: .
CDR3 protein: CSAPPHSGGNEQFF
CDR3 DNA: TGCAGCGCCCCCCCGCATAGCGGGGGAAATGAGCAGTTCTTC

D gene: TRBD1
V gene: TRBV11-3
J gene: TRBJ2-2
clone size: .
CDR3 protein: CASSGTVSGELFF
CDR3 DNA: TGTGCCAGCAGCGGGACAGTATCCGGGGAGCTGTTTTTT

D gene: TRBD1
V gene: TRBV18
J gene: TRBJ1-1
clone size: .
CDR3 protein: CASSPLDRATEAFF
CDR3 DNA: TGTGCCAGCTCACCTCTCGACAGGGCCACTGAAGCTTTCTTT

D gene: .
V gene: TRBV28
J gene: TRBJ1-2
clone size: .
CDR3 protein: CASSLFRGRDGYTF
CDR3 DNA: TGTGCCAGCAGTTTGTTCAGGGGAAGGGACGGCTACACCTTC

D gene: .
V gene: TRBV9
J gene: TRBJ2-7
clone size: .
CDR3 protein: CASSPRLDRTYEQYF
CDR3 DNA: TGTGCCAGCAGCCCTAGACTCGACCGGACCTACGAGCAGTACTTC

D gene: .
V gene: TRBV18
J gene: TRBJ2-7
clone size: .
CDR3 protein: CASSLGTDNSYEQYF
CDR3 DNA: TGTGCCAGCTCACTAGGGACGGATAACTCCTACGAGCAGTACTTC

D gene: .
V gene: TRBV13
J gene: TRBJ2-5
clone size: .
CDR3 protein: CASSLALVGAKRGTQYF
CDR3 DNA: TGTGCCAGCAGCTTAGCTCTGGTGGGGGCCAAACGGGGGACCCAGTACTTC

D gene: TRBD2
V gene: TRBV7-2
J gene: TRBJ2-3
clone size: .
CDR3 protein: CASSFGGGTDTQYF
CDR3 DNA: TGTGCCAGCAGCTTTGGGGGGGGGACAGATACGCAGTATTTT

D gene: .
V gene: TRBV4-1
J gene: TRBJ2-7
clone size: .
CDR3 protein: CASSQENRERYSYEQYF
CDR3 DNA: TGCGCCAGCAGCCAAGAGAACAGGGAAAGATACTCCTACGAGCAGTACTTC

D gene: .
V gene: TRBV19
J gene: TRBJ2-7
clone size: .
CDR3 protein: CASRDRSYEQYF
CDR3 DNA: TGTGCCAGTAGGGACAGATCCTACGAGCAGTACTTC

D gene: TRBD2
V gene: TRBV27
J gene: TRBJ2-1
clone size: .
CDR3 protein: CASSFETSGRVTEQFF
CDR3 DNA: TGTGCCAGCAGTTTTGAGACTAGCGGGAGGGTAACTGAGCAGTTCTTC

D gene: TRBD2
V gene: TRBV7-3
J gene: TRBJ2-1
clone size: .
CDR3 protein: CASQSGGPYNEQFF
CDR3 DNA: TGTGCCAGCCAAAGCGGGGGCCCCTACAATGAGCAGTTCTTC